This T cell receptor (beta chain) was observed in a study of blood T cell repertoires in COVID-19. Method: immunoSEQ multiplex PCR; TCRdb's copy keeps in-frame clones and lacks some. The sample has some 210,000 clones; roughly 86% are singletons. Germline loops: CDR1 SGHVT, CDR2 SQSDAQ. V lost 5 bases to trimming and J lost 3 bases; unmatched junction nucleotides: 5. CDR3 length: 15 residues. The TCR comes from a middle-aged woman with acute or convalescent COVID-19. The sequencing sample was made of peripheral blood. The V and J genes are TRBV7-4 and TRBJ2-7; 12 bases agree with TRBD2. CDR3 protein: CASSAGLAGIYEQYF. In nucleotides, the CDR3 is TGTGCCAGCAGCGCAGGACTAGCGGGAATCTACGAGCAGTACTTC.